Presented here are 17 T cell receptor beta chains from one specimen sequenced in a study of cytomegalovirus exposure and HLA in healthy donors. 13 Jbeta primers and 60 Vbeta primers were used for the PCR. TCRdb keeps only in-frame clones here, not all; method: immunoSEQ multiplex PCR. The table includes about 140,000 clones, under 90% detected once. Input material: PBMCs. The receptors here all came from a man aged 35-49 years in good health and CMV-seronegative.

The chain uses TRBV23-1 and TRBJ1-4; 8 positions agree with TRBD1. TRBV23-1 is recorded as an ORF, its role being uncertain. CDR3 size: 15 residues. J gave up 7 bases and V 1 base, and 5 bases lay outside the gene matches. In DNA form, the CDR3 reads TGCGCCAGCAGTCAATTGGACAGGGTGGGTGAAAAACTGTTTTTT. Amino acids: CASSQLDRVGEKLFF.

This rearrangement joins TRBV7-9 to TRBJ2-3; 11 positions agree with TRBD1. Germline V CDR1 and CDR2: SEHNR, FQNEAQ (reference sequence). This CDR3 contains 16 residues. The ends lost 4 bases at V and 2 bases at J; junction bases unmatched: 5. CDR3 sequence reads: CASSSPGQGDTDTQYF. CDR3 coding DNA: TGTGCCAGCAGCTCACCGGGACAGGGGGACACAGATACGCAGTATTTT.

The genes are TRBV11-2 and TRBJ2-1, with TRBD2 matching 9 bases. Germline CDR1 SGHAT, CDR2 FQNNGV. The CDR3 length is 15 residues. Trimming took 5 bases from V and 4 from J; bases not matched to a gene: 6. In DNA, the CDR3 is TGTGCCAGCAGCCTCGAACTAGCGGGTTACAATGAGCAGTTCTTC. Translating it yields CASSLELAGYNEQFF.

The table lists this clone with a count of one. The CDR3 spells CASSQVPDIYYEQYF. CDR3 in DNA: TGCGCCAGCAGCCAAGTTCCGGACATTTACTACGAGCAGTACTTC. The V and J genes are TRBV4-3 and TRBJ2-7; possibly TRBD1 for D (5 bases). V was cut by 1 base and J by 3 bases, with 13 bases left in between. Germline V gene lookup returns CDR1 LGHNA and CDR2 YSLEER. The length of the CDR3 is 15 residues.

To note about this clone: A read error is likely, as this CDR3 ends without the conserved phenylalanine or tryptophan. The J gene is TRBJ1-6, the V gene TRBV10-3, with D hard to call. Germline V lookup: CDR1 ENHRY, CDR2 SYGVKD. Trimming took 4 bases from V and 10 from J, leaving 11 bases between them. The CDR3 is 13 residues long. The CDR3 nucleotides read TGTGCCATCAGTGGGGCCGGAGGGTCACCCCTCCACCTT. It is translated as CAISGAGGSPLHL.

This chain uses TRBV10-2 with TRBJ2-1; 7 nucleotides agree with TRBD1. Germline V gene sequence: CDR1 WSHSY, CDR2 SAAADI. V lost 2 bases to trimming and J lost 6 bases; unmatched junction nucleotides: 1. The CDR3 covers 13 residues. DNA of the CDR3: TGCGCCAGCAGTGAGGGGACAGCCAATGAGCAGTTCTTC. Translated: CASSEGTANEQFF.

This chain links TRBV5-4 with TRBJ2-6; 8 positions match TRBD1. The junction had 8 bases not matched to a gene; V was cut back by 2 bases and J by 1 base. The CDR3 contains 18 residues. Germline V gene data show CDR1 as SGHNT and CDR2 as YYREEE (reference sequence). CDR3 sequence (DNA): TGTGCCAGCAGCTTCTGGACAGGGAAGGCTTCTGGGGCCAACGTCCTGACTTTC. Translation gives CASSFWTGKASGANVLTF.

This clone was picked up a small number of times. The chain links TRBV10-3 to TRBJ1-5; D is unclear. The CDR3 loop spans 14 amino acids. Germline CDR1 is ENHRY and CDR2 is SYGVKD. The V gene lost 3 bases and the J gene lost 6 bases, with 12 bases spanning the gap. Written as DNA, the CDR3 is TGTGCCATCAGTGACACAAATTCGGGTCAGCCCCAGCATTTT. It specifies CAISDTNSGQPQHF.

This rearrangement joins TRBV10-3 to TRBJ1-3; D is ambiguous. The CDR3 spans 14 residues. V lost 6 bases and J lost 4, with 13 bases in between. Looked up from germline, CDR1 is ENHRY and CDR2 is SYGVKD. The DNA for the CDR3 is TGTGCCATCAGGGCGGGATTACAAGGAAACACCATATATTTT. Residues: CAIRAGLQGNTIYF.

This clone showed up just once. The J gene is TRBJ2-2, the V gene TRBV5-1; D is unresolved. Germline CDR1 is SGHRS and CDR2 is YFSETQ. The CDR3 runs to 13 residues. Deletions cut 4 bases from V and 1 base from J, with 5 bases between. CDR3 DNA sequence: TGCGCCAGCAGCATCAAGAACACCGGGGAGCTGTTTTTT. The encoded protein is CASSIKNTGELFF.

The chain employs TRBV7-9 and TRBJ2-7; 7 positions match TRBD1. The germline V gene has CDR1 SEHNR and CDR2 FQNEAQ (reference sequence). The CDR3 spans 15 residues. The ends lost 5 bases at V and 3 bases at J; junction bases unmatched: 10. CDR3 in amino acids: CASSVSGTEGYEQYF. For the CDR3, the DNA is TGTGCCAGCAGCGTCTCCGGGACAGAGGGCTACGAGCAGTACTTC.

The genes are TRBV2 and TRBJ2-3, with D uncertain. Per germline, CDR1 SNHLY and CDR2 FYNNEI. V lost 8 bases, J lost 2 bases, and 8 bases lay in between. The CDR3 totals 12 residues. CDR3 loop: CASDTDTDTQYF. CDR3 DNA sequence: TGTGCCAGCGACACCGACACAGATACGCAGTATTTT.

This clone has just one count. One junction end does not reproduce the germline sequence, and a read error may be involved. The gene calls are TRBV7-8 and TRBJ2-5; 15 bases line up with TRBD2. The CDR3 covers 17 residues. CDR1 is SGHVS and CDR2 is FQNEAQ in the germline V gene. The CDR3 is CASNLGTSGGTQETQYF. The CDR3 DNA follows: TGTGCCAGCAACTTAGGGACTAGCGGGGGGACACAAGAGACCCAGTACTTC.

This chain links TRBV27 with TRBJ2-7; 9 bases are a match to TRBD1. The CDR3 consists of 13 residues. The germline gives CDR1 MNHEY, CDR2 SMNVEV (reference sequence). Unmatched junction bases numbered 4, after V lost 7 bases and J lost 3 bases. CDR3 in DNA: TGTGCCAGCAATCGGGGACAGGGCTACGAGCAGTACTTC. Amino acid sequence: CASNRGQGYEQYF.

Only a few counts were recorded for this clone. V is TRBV7-9 and J is TRBJ2-2; D gene unclear. V shed 3 bases and J shed 4 bases, with 9 bases lying between them. From germline, CDR1 is SEHNR and CDR2 FQNEAQ (reference sequence). This CDR3 has 14 residues. The CDR3: CASSFLGATGELFF. CDR3 nucleotide sequence: TGTGCCAGCAGCTTTCTAGGCGCCACCGGGGAGCTGTTTTTT.

The V gene is TRBV7-9, the J gene TRBJ2-7; D perhaps matches TRBD1 (7 bases). CDR3 length equals 15 residues. Germline V gene lookup returns CDR1 SEHNR and CDR2 FQNEAQ (reference sequence). V was pared by 0 bases and J by 2 bases, with 11 bases between. The DNA for the CDR3 is TGTGCCAGCAGCTTAGCGCGGGACAGCCCCTACGAGCAGTACTTC. Its protein is CASSLARDSPYEQYF.

The chain recombines TRBV7-2 with TRBJ2-1; 12 nucleotides agree with TRBD2. This CDR3 is 16 amino acids long. Germline V gene sequence: CDR1 SGHTA, CDR2 FQGNSA. V gave up 6 bases and J gave up 5 bases; unmatched junction bases: 8. As DNA, the CDR3 is TGTGCCAGCAGTAAGGCCCTAGCGGGGGGGAACAATGAGCAGTTCTTC. Residues: CASSKALAGGNNEQFF.